This TCR beta chain originates from a study of Graves' ophthalmopathy and Graves' hyperthyroidism. The CDR3 is 14 amino acids. V was pared by 6 bases and J by 7 bases, with 6 bases of the junction left unmatched. Germline CDR1 and CDR2: MGHRA and YSYEKL. RNA served as the template for amplifying TCR beta CDR3 regions. After a first-round RT-PCR with HTBI primers, a second-round multiplex PCR was run. TCRdb re-called the multiplex PCR reads with MiXCR, one entry per CDR3 protein. Altogether 300,000 to 450,000 distinct CDR3 sequences are present, 17% being singletons, with the ten largest covering 2.4%. This clonotype was recorded many times.

The chain has TRBV4-1 and TRBJ2-7; 13 positions match TRBD2. The receptor comes from an adult woman with stable Graves' hyperthyroidism. What was sequenced was peripheral blood. As DNA, the CDR3 is TGCGCCAGCAGAGGACTAGCGGGGGAAGGTGAGCAGTACTTC. Translating gives CASRGLAGEGEQYF.